Listed here are 32 T cell receptor beta chains from one sample, sequenced in a study of blood T cell repertoires in COVID-19. Clones were read by immunoSEQ multiplex PCR, and TCRdb kept only the in-frame ones, dropping some. In the table there are 270,000 or so clones, around 86% of which are singletons. Sequencing was performed on peripheral blood. The receptors stem from a man between 40 and 49 years old with active or convalescent COVID-19.

The CDR3 bases are TGTGCCAGCAGTGTAACAGGGGCGGTTGAAAAACTGTTTTTT. This codes for CASSVTGAVEKLFF. This chain connects TRBV28 to TRBJ1-4, with TRBD1 identical over 7 bases. Germline loops: CDR1 MDHEN, CDR2 SYDVKM. This CDR3 is built from 14 residues. V shed 5 bases, J shed 7 bases, and the junction held 7 bases outside the gene matches.

J is TRBJ2-7 and V is TRBV19, with 11 nucleotides matching TRBD2. The V gene's germline CDR1 is LNHDA and CDR2 SQIVND (reference sequence). The CDR3 has 17 residues. V was pared by 6 bases and J by 3 bases, with 13 bases of the junction left unmatched. CDR3 sequence reads: CASRQYGTSGLFYEQYF. DNA for the CDR3: TGTGCCAGTAGACAATACGGGACTAGCGGACTTTTCTACGAGCAGTACTTC.

The chain combines TRBV12-3 or TRBV12-4 with TRBJ1-2; D remains unclear. V shed 10 bases and J shed 8 bases, with 14 bases lying between them. The CDR3 runs to 11 residues. The CDR3 bases are TGTGCCACCGAGGAGGGTGGAGGCTACACCTTC. It encodes CATEEGGGYTF.

This chain uses TRBV6-5 with TRBJ1-6; D is undetermined. The CDR3 has 13 amino acids. Trimming cost V 6 bases and J 8 bases, with 11 bases left between them. Per the germline V gene, CDR1 is MNHEY and CDR2 is SVGAGI. CDR3 amino acids: CASRLRFDSPLHF. DNA for the CDR3: TGTGCCAGCAGGCTCAGGTTTGATTCACCCCTCCACTTT.

The chain uses TRBV14 and TRBJ2-1; possibly TRBD1 for D (5 bases). Germline assignment: CDR1 SGHDN and CDR2 FVKESK. V shed 0 bases and J shed 8 bases, with 8 bases lying between them. This CDR3 has 13 residues. This CDR3 reads CASSQEGADEQFF. Written as DNA, the CDR3 is TGTGCCAGCAGCCAAGAAGGGGCCGATGAGCAGTTCTTC.

The chain is built from TRBV6-2 or TRBV6-3 and TRBJ1-5; D not resolved. V shed 0 bases and J shed 0 bases, with 9 bases lying between them. CDR1 MNHEY and CDR2 SVGEGT come from the germline V gene. The length of the CDR3 is 16 residues. The CDR3 region has the DNA TGTGCCAGCAGTTACTCGAGGCACCTTAGCAATCAGCCCCAGCATTTT. It encodes CASSYSRHLSNQPQHF.

V and J are TRBV24-1 and TRBJ1-5, with 9 positions matching TRBD1. CDR3 size: 16 residues. Germline assignment: CDR1 KGHDR and CDR2 SFDVKD. V gave up 4 bases and J gave up 3 bases; unmatched junction bases: 6. Here the CDR3 reads CATSDSGTGTNQPQHF. The CDR3 nucleotides are TGTGCCACCAGTGACTCCGGGACAGGGACCAATCAGCCCCAGCATTTT.

The genes are TRBV5-1 and TRBJ2-5; D is perhaps TRBD2 (6 bases). Between the trimmed V and J ends, which lost 0 bases and 3 bases, there was a span of 15 bases. This CDR3 region has 16 residues. Germline V CDR1 and CDR2: SGHRS, YFSETQ. The CDR3 sequence is CASSLGWEVNEETQYF. The CDR3 bases are TGCGCCAGCAGCTTGGGATGGGAGGTAAATGAAGAGACCCAGTACTTC.

The chain joins TRBV29-1 to TRBJ1-1; 7 bases line up with TRBD1. CDR3 length: 13 residues. Germline V lookup: CDR1 SQVTM, CDR2 ANQGSEA. V lost 0 bases, J lost 4 bases, and 2 bases stayed unmatched. CDR3 coding DNA: TGCAGCGTTGAAGATCAGGGGGGCACTGAAGCTTTCTTT. It encodes CSVEDQGGTEAFF.

The rearrangement uses TRBV5-8 and TRBJ2-7; TRBD2 aligns across 11 bases. The J segment lost 3 bases and the V segment lost 4 bases, leaving 3 bases of the junction unmatched. Germline V CDR1 and CDR2: SGHTS, YDEGEE. CDR3 length: 14 residues. CDR3 coding DNA: TGTGCCAGCAGCCGTACTAGCGGGAGCTACGAGCAGTACTTC. It translates to CASSRTSGSYEQYF. The full variable domain, rest sourced from reference TRBV5-8 and TRBJ2-7, is EAGVTQSPTHLIKTRGQQATLRCSPISGHTSVYWYQQALGLGLQFLLWYDEGEERNRGNFPPRFSGRQFPNYSSELNVNALELEDSALYLCASSRTSGSYEQYFGPGTRLTVT.

The V gene is TRBV6-5, the J gene TRBJ2-1; possibly TRBD2 for D (6 bases). Trimming left V 0 bases short and J 2 bases short, with 11 bases between. This CDR3 region has 16 residues. Per the germline V gene, CDR1 is MNHEY and CDR2 is SVGAGI. Here the CDR3 DNA reads TGTGCCAGCAGTTACTCGGGGCGGGACCCCTACAATGAGCAGTTCTTC. This gives the protein CASSYSGRDPYNEQFF.

The CDR3 sequence: CASTLVGGESPLHF. DNA for the CDR3: TGTGCCAGTACCTTAGTAGGGGGGGAATCACCCCTCCACTTT. The chain carries TRBV19 and TRBJ1-6, with a weak D call TRBD1 (6 bases). Per germline, CDR1 LNHDA and CDR2 SQIVND (reference sequence). The CDR3 totals 14 residues. V was shortened by 7 bases and J by 10 bases, with 17 bases between the two germline ends.

The chain carries TRBV5-6 and TRBJ2-4; 15 positions match TRBD2. Germline V gene data show CDR1 as SGHDT and CDR2 as YYEEEE. Trimming took 2 bases from V and 10 from J; bases not matched to a gene: 7. The CDR3 covers 16 residues. CDR3 region: CASSFRTSGRARIQYF. In nucleotides, the CDR3 is TGTGCCAGCAGCTTCCGGACTAGCGGGAGGGCCCGAATTCAGTACTTC.

The sample holds one count of this clone. This same CDR3 is encoded by further DNA sequences in the sample. This chain uses TRBV27 with TRBJ1-2, with D perhaps matching TRBD1 (6 bases). V was pared by 3 bases and J by 2 bases, with 10 bases between. The CDR3 contains 14 residues. Germline CDR1 is MNHEY and CDR2 is SMNVEV (reference sequence). The CDR3 sequence: CASSLAGTNYGYTF. CDR3 bases: TGTGCCAGCAGTTTGGCCGGGACAAACTATGGCTACACCTTC.

The V gene is TRBV2, the J gene TRBJ2-2, with TRBD1 matching over 7 bases. The CDR3 loop spans 16 amino acids. Trimming cost V 4 bases and J 0 bases; bases outside gene matches: 5. Germline values: CDR1 SNHLY, CDR2 FYNNEI. The CDR3 sequence is CASSVQGYANTGELFF. CDR3 DNA: TGTGCCAGCAGTGTACAGGGGTACGCGAACACCGGGGAGCTGTTTTTT.

CDR3 in DNA: TGTGCCAGCAGCCAAGAGGGGGCTCAGCCCCAGCATTTT. This encodes CASSQEGAQPQHF. The V call is TRBV4-2, the J call TRBJ1-5, with a weak D call TRBD1 (6 bases). Germline CDR1 is LGHNA and CDR2 is YNFKEQ. V lost 0 bases and J 6 bases, leaving 6 bases between the germline ends. The length of the CDR3 is 13 residues.

V usage is TRBV5-8 and J usage is TRBJ1-5, with D uncertain. This CDR3 comprises 12 residues. From germline, CDR1 is SGHTS and CDR2 YDEGEE. V lost 8 bases to trimming and J lost 7 bases, with 13 bases between them. The CDR3 nucleotides are TGTGCCAGTAGTTCAGGCGAACAGCCCCAGCATTTT. Amino acid sequence: CASSSGEQPQHF. The full variable domain, its missing parts supplied by reference TRBV5-8 and TRBJ1-5, is EAGVTQSPTHLIKTRGQQATLRCSPISGHTSVYWYQQALGLGLQFLLWYDEGEERNRGNFPPRFSGRQFPNYSSELNVNALELEDSALYLCASSSGEQPQHFGDGTRLSIL.

V usage is TRBV3-1 (or the pseudogene TRBV3-2) and J usage is TRBJ1-4; D not certain. The CDR3 contains 15 residues. CDR1 and CDR2 (germline): LGHDT, YNNKEL (reference sequence). V dropped 2 bases and J dropped 4 bases, with 11 bases sitting between them. The CDR3 DNA reads as TGTGCCAGCAGCCAATACGCACAGATTAATGAAAAACTGTTTTTT. This translates into CASSQYAQINEKLFF.

V gene TRBV10-1 combines with J gene TRBJ2-3, with TRBD2 matching over 9 bases. The CDR3 extends over 15 amino acids. Per germline, CDR1 WNHNN and CDR2 SYGVQD (reference sequence). The trim removed 3 bases at V and 1 base at J, leaving 2 bases unmatched. DNA of the CDR3: TGCGCCAGCAGTGAAATAGCGGGGGGCACAGATACGCAGTATTTT. It codes for CASSEIAGGTDTQYF.

V gene TRBV19 combines with J gene TRBJ2-1; 13 bases map to TRBD2. The CDR3 is 13 amino acids. With V trimmed by 10 bases and J by 6 bases, 3 bases remained unmatched. Germline lookup yields CDR1 LNHDA and CDR2 SQIVND (reference sequence). CDR3: CATRTSGGNEQFF. The CDR3 DNA follows: TGTGCCACCCGGACTAGCGGGGGCAATGAGCAGTTCTTC.

This chain uses TRBV5-6 with TRBJ1-6; 9 nucleotides line up with TRBD1. This CDR3 contains 13 residues. Germline V gene sequence: CDR1 SGHDT, CDR2 YYEEEE. V was pared by 4 bases and J by 10 bases, with 3 bases of the junction left unmatched. CDR3: CASSRDRASPLHF. Here the CDR3 DNA reads TGTGCCAGCAGCAGGGACAGGGCATCACCCCTCCACTTT.

The V and J genes are TRBV2 and TRBJ1-1; no firm D call. The germline CDR1 and CDR2 sequences are SNHLY and FYNNEI. Trimming shortened V by 8 bases and J by 5 bases, and 12 bases separated the two germline ends. There are 12 residues in the CDR3. CDR3 in amino acids: CASDGDRTEAFF. The CDR3 coding sequence is TGTGCCAGCGACGGAGATAGGACTGAAGCTTTCTTT.

V and J are TRBV19 and TRBJ1-5, with a weak D call TRBD1 (6 bases). Germline V gene lookup returns CDR1 LNHDA and CDR2 SQIVND (reference sequence). V lost 7 bases to trimming and J lost 5 bases, with 18 bases between them. This CDR3 has 15 residues. CDR3 DNA sequence: TGTGCCAGTAAAACGGACAGATGGGAGTATCAGCCCCAGCATTTT. This translates into CASKTDRWEYQPQHF.

The chain carries TRBV4-2 and TRBJ2-1; 7 positions match TRBD2. V shed 0 bases and J 6 bases; nucleotides not matched to a gene: 8. Germline values: CDR1 LGHNA, CDR2 YNFKEQ. The CDR3 runs 16 residues. The CDR3 nucleotides are TGTGCCAGCAGCCAAGATTGGCGGGAGATCGGCAATGAGCAGTTCTTC. Amino acid sequence: CASSQDWREIGNEQFF.

This chain joins TRBV2 and TRBJ2-1; 8 nucleotides agree with TRBD1. With V trimmed by 6 bases and J by 1 base, 5 bases remained unmatched. The CDR3 loop spans 15 amino acids. CDR1 SNHLY and CDR2 FYNNEI come from the germline V gene. The CDR3 sequence: CASSPRTGSYNEQFF. The DNA for the CDR3 is TGTGCCAGCAGCCCCCGGACAGGGTCCTACAATGAGCAGTTCTTC.

This clone was counted a single time. V and J are TRBV9 and TRBJ1-3, with 7 bases fitting TRBD1. Germline trimming cut 0 bases from V and 4 bases from J; bases unmatched to any gene: 16. Germline V gene data show CDR1 as SGDLS and CDR2 as YYNGEE. This CDR3 has 19 residues. CDR3 in DNA: TGTGCCAGCAGCGTAGCCGTTTTAGGACCCCCAGGGGGAGGAAACACCATATATTTT. Residues: CASSVAVLGPPGGGNTIYF.

J is TRBJ1-2 and V is TRBV29-1, with 7 bases that match TRBD1. Losses at the gene ends were 3 bases for V and 4 bases for J; bases not matched to a gene: 14. In germline, CDR1 is SQVTM, CDR2 ANQGSEA. This CDR3 comprises 16 residues. CDR3 DNA sequence: TGCAGCGTTGATCATGGGGGTTGGACAGGCCGCTATGGCTACACCTTC. Amino acid sequence: CSVDHGGWTGRYGYTF.

This chain joins TRBV24-1 and TRBJ2-3, with a weak D call TRBD1 (6 bases). This CDR3 has 15 amino acids. Looked up from germline, CDR1 is KGHDR and CDR2 is SFDVKD. Trimming removed 1 base from V and 0 bases from J, with 7 bases in between. The CDR3 sequence is CATSDLQGSTDTQYF. The CDR3 DNA reads TGTGCCACCAGTGATTTACAGGGCAGCACAGATACGCAGTATTTT.

This chain uses TRBV7-9 with TRBJ1-4, with D perhaps TRBD1 (6 bases). The germline V gene encodes CDR1 SEHNR and CDR2 FQNEAQ (reference sequence). Trimming pared 5 bases from V and 6 bases from J, leaving 10 bases between. This CDR3 spans 13 amino acids. The CDR3 reads CASSPHRDEKLFF. CDR3 DNA sequence: TGTGCCAGCAGCCCACACAGGGATGAAAAACTGTTTTTT.

The chain uses TRBV15 and TRBJ1-4, with 10 positions matching TRBD1. The trim removed 4 bases at V and 5 bases at J, leaving 1 base unmatched. Germline V gene data show CDR1 as LNHNV and CDR2 as YYDKDF (reference sequence). The CDR3 has 14 residues. Here the CDR3 reads CATSKGQGNEKLFF. In DNA, the CDR3 is TGTGCCACCAGCAAGGGACAGGGGAATGAAAAACTGTTTTTT.

CDR3 nucleotides: TGCGCCAGCAGCCTATGGCCCAGGGGTGGAAACACCATATATTTT. Residues: CASSLWPRGGNTIYF. The chain employs TRBV4-1 and TRBJ1-3, with D possibly being TRBD1 (6 bases). The V gene lost 4 bases and the J gene lost 3 bases, with 13 bases spanning the gap. The CDR3 length is 15 residues. Germline CDR1 MGHRA, CDR2 YSYEKL.

This rearrangement joins TRBV3-1 (or the pseudogene TRBV3-2) to TRBJ2-1; D might be TRBD2 (6 bases). The germline V gene has CDR1 LGHDT and CDR2 YNNKEL (reference sequence). The V end lost 5 bases, the J end lost 6 bases, and 17 bases lay between the germline ends. CDR3 length equals 15 residues. This CDR3 reads CASSWGRTRSNEQFF. The CDR3 nucleotides read TGTGCCAGCAGCTGGGGGAGGACGAGGAGCAATGAGCAGTTCTTC.